The 30 T cell receptor beta chains given below trace back to one sample, sequenced in a study of human T cells and chemical hapten exposure (dated by TCRdb to the early 2020s). During library preparation, unique molecular identifiers were attached to individual cDNA molecules so that TCRs could be counted quantitatively and reproducibly. The raw public reads went through TCRdb reprocessing: fastp at Q25, MiXCR clone calling, in-frame beta chains kept. Rows are combined by CDR3 protein, so each entry shows the most common genes and DNA. The sample table shows around 120,000 distinct CDR3 sequences, and 8.5% to 9% are seen once. The ten largest account for approximately 1.4% of the sample. Total RNA was extracted from unfractionated whole blood collected in Tempus Blood RNA tubes. Sequences were obtained from whole blood. These TCRs come from a human donor in good health. Some clones in this sample may be carry-over from other donors' samples. Donor details come from another sample of the same person, matched by shared clones.

The CDR3 bases are TGTGCCAGTAGTATAGAGGGACAGGGTCCAGATACGCAGTATTTT. Translation gives CASSIEGQGPDTQYF. The chain combines TRBV19 with TRBJ2-3; 9 bases map to TRBD1. Germline lookup yields CDR1 LNHDA and CDR2 SQIVND (reference sequence). V lost 0 bases to trimming and J lost 4 bases; unmatched junction nucleotides: 2. The CDR3 runs to 15 residues.

This clonotype has more than one count but fewer than ten. V gene TRBV11-2 combines with J gene TRBJ1-5; D is possibly TRBD1 (5 bases). CDR1 is SGHAT, CDR2 FQNNGV, per germline. This CDR3 has 13 amino acids. V lost 8 bases and J 3 bases, leaving 11 bases between the germline ends. CDR3 amino acids: CASRSGPNQPQHF. Written as DNA, the CDR3 is TGTGCCAGCCGTTCGGGGCCCAATCAGCCCCAGCATTTT.

This clonotype has only a few counts. The gene calls are TRBV11-2 and TRBJ1-1; 7 nucleotides line up with TRBD1. The length of the CDR3 is 14 residues. Losses at the gene ends were 3 bases for V and 3 bases for J; bases not matched to a gene: 4. Germline V gives CDR1 SGHAT, CDR2 FQNNGV. CDR3 in DNA: TGTGCCAGCAGCTTCAGGGGGGTGGACACTGAAGCTTTCTTT. Translating gives CASSFRGVDTEAFF.

Ten or more counts support this clonotype. This rearrangement joins TRBV7-9 to TRBJ2-6; D gene ambiguous. The CDR3 is made up of 13 amino acids. Germline CDR1 and CDR2: SEHNR and FQNEAQ (reference sequence). The V end was cut by 5 bases, the J end by 2 bases, with 4 bases between. The CDR3 loop is CASSPAGANVLTF. The DNA for the CDR3 is TGTGCCAGCAGCCCAGCTGGGGCCAACGTCCTGACTTTC.

CDR3 protein: CASSLTGDTQYF. For the CDR3, the DNA is TGTGCCAGCTCACTTACGGGAGATACGCAGTATTTT. The V gene is TRBV18, the J gene TRBJ2-3; D not certain. This CDR3 is built from 12 residues. Trimming pared 4 bases from V and 5 bases from J, leaving 7 bases between. In germline, CDR1 is KGHSH, CDR2 LQKENI.

This clonotype showed up just once. A much larger clone lies one base from this, so it may be a read error. The V and J genes are TRBV20-1 and TRBJ2-7, with D maybe TRBD2 (6 bases). The germline V and J ends were trimmed by 3 bases and 3 bases, with 12 bases remaining between them. The CDR3 spans 13 residues. The germline V gene encodes CDR1 DFQATT and CDR2 SNEGSKA (reference sequence). The CDR3 sequence: CSASNGRNYEQYF. DNA of the CDR3: TGCAGTGCTAGCAACGGGAGAAACTACGAGCAGTACTTC.

This clonotype came up a few times. V is TRBV12-3 or TRBV12-4 and J is TRBJ2-5; a possible D gene is TRBD1 (5 bases). This CDR3 has 12 amino acids. Trimming pared 8 bases from V and 5 bases from J, leaving 12 bases between. CDR3 region: CASRLGAETQYF. For the CDR3, the DNA is TGTGCCAGCCGGCTTGGGGCCGAGACCCAGTACTTC.

The chain uses TRBV19 and TRBJ2-2, with D perhaps TRBD1 (6 bases). CDR3 size: 14 residues. The germline V gene has CDR1 LNHDA and CDR2 SQIVND (reference sequence). V dropped 7 bases and J dropped 7 bases, with 16 bases sitting between them. The CDR3 DNA reads TGTGCCAGTACCCCCAGAGGGGGTGGCGGGGAGCTGTTTTTT. It is translated as CASTPRGGGGELFF. Full variable domain (remainder filled in from reference TRBV19 and TRBJ2-2): DGGITQSPKYLFRKEGQNVTLSCEQNLNHDAMYWYRQDPGQGLRLIYYSQIVNDFQKGDIAEGYSVSREKKESFPLTVTSAQKNPTAFYLCASTPRGGGGELFFGEGSRLTVL.

The V gene is TRBV27, the J gene TRBJ2-1; D might be TRBD2 (6 bases). Trimming stripped 8 bases from V and 4 bases from J, with 9 bases between. The CDR3 is 12 amino acids. The germline V gene has CDR1 MNHEY and CDR2 SMNVEV (reference sequence). This chain's CDR3 is CASAGPYNEQFF. As DNA, the CDR3 is TGTGCCAGCGCGGGACCATACAATGAGCAGTTCTTC.

This clonotype was seen only a few times. The CDR3 loop reads CASSTGTVIGTQHF. The CDR3 coding sequence is TGCGCCAGCAGCACGGGGACAGTTATCGGTACCCAGCATTTT. The genes are TRBV5-1 and TRBJ1-5; 7 positions match TRBD1. The CDR3 runs 14 residues. Germline CDR1 is SGHRS and CDR2 is YFSETQ. J lost 11 bases, V lost 4 bases, and 12 bases had no gene match.

This clonotype was seen more than once but under ten times. V gene TRBV6-2 or TRBV6-3 combines with J gene TRBJ1-5; D unresolved. The germline V gene has CDR1 MNHEY and CDR2 SVGEGT. The CDR3 runs to 16 residues. Trimming stripped 8 bases from V and 1 base from J, with 18 bases between. CDR3 amino acids: CASSPGVGESNQPQHF. CDR3 bases: TGTGCCAGCTCTCCCGGCGTTGGGGAAAGCAATCAGCCCCAGCATTTT.

This clonotype has at least ten counts. The V call is TRBV7-2, the J call TRBJ1-3; weak D call: TRBD1 (6 bases). Trimming stripped 5 bases from V and 1 base from J, with 9 bases between. CDR1 is SGHTA, CDR2 FQGNSA, per germline. The CDR3 totals 14 residues. The CDR3 DNA reads as TGTGCCAGCAGCCTCACAGGGTCTGGAAACACCATATATTTT. Translated, it gives CASSLTGSGNTIYF.

This clonotype was seen at least ten times. V gene TRBV28 combines with J gene TRBJ1-2, with D unclear. V gave up 4 bases and J gave up 7 bases, with 13 bases separating them. Germline values: CDR1 MDHEN, CDR2 SYDVKM. The CDR3 has 13 amino acids. As DNA, the CDR3 is TGTGCCAGCAGTTCCTTACGGGGAAGTGGCTACACCTTC. It translates to CASSSLRGSGYTF.

This clonotype was seen a handful of times. The J gene is TRBJ1-1, the V gene TRBV28; 7 nucleotides line up with TRBD1. CDR3 length: 17 amino acids. The J segment lost 5 bases and the V segment lost 3 bases, leaving 15 bases of the junction unmatched. Germline V lookup: CDR1 MDHEN, CDR2 SYDVKM. In DNA form, the CDR3 reads TGTGCCAGCAGTTTCAGGAGGGGGAGATCAGGGGGAACTGAAGCTTTCTTT. Protein sequence: CASSFRRGRSGGTEAFF.

This clonotype came up a few times. The chain couples TRBV20-1 to TRBJ2-7, with TRBD2 matching over 7 bases. V lost 8 bases and J lost 2; bases outside the gene matches: 9. Germline V lookup: CDR1 DFQATT, CDR2 SNEGSKA (reference sequence). This CDR3 has 13 residues. The CDR3 DNA follows: TGCAGTTTCCAGCGGGACGCAGCCTACGAGCAGTACTTC. It codes for CSFQRDAAYEQYF.

There are many counts of this clonotype. V gene TRBV29-1 combines with J gene TRBJ2-1; 7 bases line up with TRBD2. CDR1 is SQVTM, CDR2 ANQGSEA, per germline. V gave up 8 bases and J gave up 5 bases; unmatched junction bases: 9. The length of the CDR3 is 13 residues. The CDR3 loop is CSIKTSRHNEQFF. In DNA form, the CDR3 reads TGCAGCATCAAGACTAGCCGACACAATGAGCAGTTCTTC.

This clonotype appeared a few times. V gene TRBV7-8 combines with J gene TRBJ2-7; 10 bases align to TRBD1. The germline V gene has CDR1 SGHVS and CDR2 FQNEAQ. Trimming took 3 bases from V and 5 from J; bases not matched to a gene: 10. The length of the CDR3 is 16 residues. CDR3 sequence: CASSFTPGQGRDEQYF. CDR3 coding DNA: TGTGCCAGCAGCTTCACACCGGGACAGGGGAGGGACGAGCAGTACTTC.

This clonotype was observed a handful of times. This chain uses TRBV6-5 with TRBJ2-7; 9 bases fit TRBD1. The CDR3 spans 14 residues. Germline CDR1 is MNHEY and CDR2 is SVGAGI. J lost 4 bases, V lost 5 bases, and 6 bases had no gene match. CDR3 protein: CASSVRDRAYEQYF. CDR3 nucleotide sequence: TGTGCCAGCAGTGTCCGGGACAGGGCGTACGAGCAGTACTTC.

In its sample, this clonotype was seen a few times. CDR3 sequence reads: CASSLVGGEQFF. For the CDR3, the DNA is TGCGCCAGCAGCTTGGTTGGGGGTGAGCAGTTCTTC. The rearrangement uses TRBV5-1 and TRBJ2-1; D assignment may be TRBD1 or TRBD2 (5 bases each). CDR3 length: 12 amino acids. The ends were cut back, 0 bases at V and 9 bases at J, with 7 bases in the middle. Germline V gene data show CDR1 as SGHRS and CDR2 as YFSETQ.

This chain uses TRBV6-5 with TRBJ2-1; 11 bases are shared with TRBD2. The junction had 8 bases not matched to a gene; V was cut back by 6 bases and J by 7 bases. CDR1 is MNHEY, CDR2 SVGAGI, per germline. CDR3 length: 15 residues. The CDR3 loop reads CASSGTSGSGNEQFF. The CDR3 DNA reads TGTGCCAGCAGCGGGACTAGCGGTTCGGGGAATGAGCAGTTCTTC.

The sample holds a few counts of this clonotype. The J gene is TRBJ2-7, the V gene TRBV29-1; 7 bases agree with TRBD2. V shed 0 bases and J 3 bases; nucleotides not matched to a gene: 11. This CDR3 is built from 16 residues. CDR1 is SQVTM, CDR2 ANQGSEA, per germline. The CDR3 is CSVEEAFASGIYEQYF. The DNA for the CDR3 is TGCAGCGTTGAAGAGGCTTTTGCTAGCGGCATCTACGAGCAGTACTTC.

This chain connects TRBV6-2 or TRBV6-3 to TRBJ2-1; the match to TRBD2 covers 8 bases. The CDR3 runs 16 residues. In germline, CDR1 is MNHEY, CDR2 SVGEGT. Trimming removed 7 bases from V and 1 base from J; junction bases left unmatched: 9. CDR3 amino acids: CASTKSGGYSYNEQFF. The CDR3 DNA reads TGTGCCAGCACCAAAAGCGGGGGATATTCCTACAATGAGCAGTTCTTC.

This clonotype was seen a few times. This sequence joins TRBV9 and TRBJ2-1, with 8 bases matching TRBD2. The CDR3 has 17 residues. Germline V CDR1 and CDR2: SGDLS, YYNGEE. Trimming at V came to 0 bases and at J to 6 bases, leaving 11 bases not matched to a gene. The CDR3 DNA reads as TGTGCCAGCAGCGTAGATTTCGGGCTAGCGGGCGGCAATGAGCAGTTCTTC. As protein: CASSVDFGLAGGNEQFF.

This clonotype was counted ten times or more. The chain has TRBV27 and TRBJ1-2, with TRBD1 matching 9 bases. Germline V gives CDR1 MNHEY, CDR2 SMNVEV (reference sequence). The CDR3 consists of 15 residues. V lost 5 bases, J lost 3 bases, and 7 bases stayed unmatched. The CDR3 coding sequence is TGTGCCAGCAGTCCGGGACAGGGCGGCGACTATGGCTACACCTTC. Protein product: CASSPGQGGDYGYTF.

In its sample, this clonotype was seen a few times. This chain links TRBV19 with TRBJ1-5; the D gene is possibly TRBD1 (5 bases). V lost 3 bases and J lost 4, with 16 bases in between. The CDR3 consists of 16 residues. In germline, CDR1 is LNHDA, CDR2 SQIVND (reference sequence). CDR3 loop: CASSIDSSGWNQPQHF. In DNA, the CDR3 is TGTGCCAGTAGTATCGACAGTAGCGGGTGGAATCAGCCCCAGCATTTT.

The chain carries TRBV2 and TRBJ2-7; 7 bases align to TRBD2. Looked up from germline, CDR1 is SNHLY and CDR2 is FYNNEI. The CDR3 is made up of 14 amino acids. V trimming: 3 bases; J trimming: 2 bases; junction bases outside the gene matches: 4. Written as DNA, the CDR3 is TGTGCCAGCAGTGACGCGGGGGTCGCCTACGAGCAGTACTTC. It yields the protein CASSDAGVAYEQYF. Based on the CDR3 plus reference TRBV2 and TRBJ2-7, the full variable domain is EPEVTQTPSHQVTQMGQEVILRCVPISNHLYFYWYRQILGQKVEFLVSFYNNEISEKSEIFDDQFSVERPDGSNFTLKIRSTKLEDSAMYFCASSDAGVAYEQYFGPGTRLTVT.

Here the CDR3 DNA reads TGTGCCAGCAGTTTTGGGGGCACCACTGAAGCTTTCTTT. As protein: CASSFGGTTEAFF. The rearrangement links TRBV27 to TRBJ1-1; maybe TRBD1 (6 bases). CDR1 and CDR2 from the germline V gene are MNHEY and SMNVEV (reference sequence). The V and J ends lost 3 bases and 4 bases respectively, with 9 bases between them. The CDR3 consists of 13 residues.

In this sample, this clonotype turned up a few times. The rearrangement links TRBV7-9 to TRBJ2-2; 8 nucleotides align to TRBD1. V was clipped by 4 bases and J by 4 bases; unmatched bases: 11. This CDR3 has 17 amino acids. CDR1 SEHNR and CDR2 FQNEAQ come from the germline V gene (reference sequence). CDR3 loop: CASSSAGTGGSTGELFF. The CDR3 DNA follows: TGTGCCAGCAGCTCAGCCGGGACAGGAGGCTCCACCGGGGAGCTGTTTTTT.

In its sample, this clonotype was seen many times. This rearrangement joins TRBV6-2 or TRBV6-3 to TRBJ1-1; possibly TRBD1 for D (5 bases). The CDR3 has 16 amino acids. V lost 0 bases, J lost 4 bases, and 15 bases lay in between. In germline, CDR1 is MNHEY, CDR2 SVGEGT. CDR3 sequence (DNA): TGTGCCAGCAGTTACTCGCGGCAGGGTCTGAGCACTGAAGCTTTCTTT. It encodes CASSYSRQGLSTEAFF.

A note on this clonotype: The CDR3 end shows no conserved phenylalanine or tryptophan, and so a read error is likely. The chain carries TRBV6-2 or TRBV6-3 and TRBJ1-1; a possible D gene is TRBD1 (6 bases). CDR1 is MNHEY, CDR2 SVGEGT, per germline. Trimming took off 2 bases at V and 6 bases at J, with 31 bases between the two ends. The CDR3 extends over 20 amino acids. CDR3 protein: CASSYSRERAFRKGDAEAFL. The CDR3 nucleotides are TGTGCCAGCAGTTACAGCAGGGAACGGGCATTTCGAAAGGGGGACGCTGAAGCTTTCCTT.